Listed here are 10 T cell receptor beta chains from one sample, sequenced in a study of beta chain features in type 1 diabetes (dated by TCRdb to about 2018). Study-level results and caveats: In all four CD4+ subsets, TCRB CDR3 length was moderately but significantly shorter in type 1 diabetes patients.

The library was produced with the immunoSEQ multiplex PCR assay. The entire isolated RNA was reverse transcribed using the High Capacity cDNA Reverse Transcription Kit, and thus expressed TCRB transcripts were sequenced. The table was pulled from immuneACCESS by TCRdb, which kept in-frame rearrangements only. Such tables lose some clones; where checked, under half of the loss comes from unresolved V genes, and the rest has no known cause. The table for this sample lists some 280,000 clones; around 15% of them were counted only once. The ten largest clones represent 0.015% to 0.02% of the sample. Their specific antigens are unknown. The specimen sequenced was naive CD4+ T cells from blood. In the paper's terms, the cell subset or site label means: true naive CD4+ T cells. These receptors all stem from a man aged 25-45 years with type 1 diabetes.

This clone appeared a few times. This rearrangement joins TRBV4-3 to TRBJ2-7; weak D call: TRBD2 (5 bases). This CDR3 contains 14 residues. Trimming took 0 bases from V and 3 from J, leaving 9 bases between them. Germline CDR1 LGHNA, CDR2 YSLEER. CDR3 in DNA: TGCGCCAGCAGCCAAGAGGCTAGCTACTACGAGCAGTACTTC. Residues: CASSQEASYYEQYF.

This clone was counted between two and nine times. The genes are TRBV6-5 and TRBJ2-7; 8 nucleotides agree with TRBD1. The CDR3 sequence is 15 residues long. The germline V gene encodes CDR1 MNHEY and CDR2 SVGAGI. Trimming removed 6 bases from V and 0 bases from J; junction bases left unmatched: 7. This CDR3 is CASSLDRGSSYEQYF. Written as DNA, the CDR3 is TGTGCCAGCAGCCTCGACAGGGGAAGCTCCTACGAGCAGTACTTC.

This clone came up many times. V is TRBV23-1 and J is TRBJ2-3; D is unclear. TRBV23-1 is placed among ORFs of uncertain function. The V end lost 0 bases, the J end lost 4 bases, and 8 bases lay between the germline ends. The CDR3 covers 14 residues. The CDR3 is CASSQSRIADTQYF. The CDR3 DNA follows: TGCGCCAGCAGTCAATCGCGCATCGCAGATACGCAGTATTTT.

This clone was counted between two and nine times. The chain couples TRBV5-4 to TRBJ1-2, with D possibly being TRBD1 (6 bases). Germline V gives CDR1 SGHNT, CDR2 YYREEE (reference sequence). This CDR3 region has 14 residues. Trimming took off 4 bases at V and 0 bases at J, with 10 bases between the two ends. The CDR3 nucleotides read TGTGCCAGCAGCCCCGGACAGACTAACTATGGCTACACCTTC. This sequence encodes CASSPGQTNYGYTF.

The chain carries TRBV11-2 and TRBJ2-1; 8 nucleotides line up with TRBD2. J was trimmed by 3 bases and V by 5 bases; bases with no gene match: 9. The CDR3 spans 16 residues. The V gene's germline CDR1 is SGHAT and CDR2 FQNNGV. The CDR3 nucleotides read TGTGCCAGCAGCAAAGAGCGGGGGCAGATCTACAATGAGCAGTTCTTC. This translates into CASSKERGQIYNEQFF.

This clone was found a few times. The rearrangement joins TRBV7-2 to TRBJ2-5, with D unresolved. Trimming pared 1 base from V and 0 bases from J, leaving 9 bases between. The CDR3 consists of 15 residues. CDR1 and CDR2 (germline): SGHTA, FQGNSA. The chain's CDR3 is CASSLDGWYQETQYF. The CDR3 region has the DNA TGTGCCAGCAGCTTAGACGGGTGGTACCAAGAGACCCAGTACTTC. Looking up the rest from reference TRBV7-2 and TRBJ2-5 gives the full variable domain: GAGVSQSPSNKVTEKGKDVELRCDPISGHTALYWYRQSLGQGLEFLIYFQGNSAPDKSGLPSDRFSAERTGGSVSTLTIQRTQQEDSAVYLCASSLDGWYQETQYFGPGTRLLVL.

CDR3 nucleotide sequence: TGTGCCAGCAACGACCCCAGGAGGGGGAACACTGAAGCTTTCTTT. Translated, it gives CASNDPRRGNTEAFF. This chain links TRBV5-4 with TRBJ1-1; tentative D call: TRBD1 (5 bases). With 6 bases removed from V and 1 base from J, the gap between germline ends came to 16 bases. This CDR3 spans 15 amino acids. Germline V gene lookup returns CDR1 SGHNT and CDR2 YYREEE (reference sequence).

This clone showed up just a few times. The chain is built from TRBV5-1 and TRBJ2-1; 8 bases are shared with TRBD2. Per germline, CDR1 SGHRS and CDR2 YFSETQ. This CDR3 has 13 residues. Trimming removed 6 bases from V and 7 bases from J; junction bases left unmatched: 6. Written as DNA, the CDR3 is TGCGCCAGCACGGCGGGAGGTTATAATGAGCAGTTCTTC. Protein sequence: CASTAGGYNEQFF.

This clone was found a few times. The CDR3 spells CASSPEGVYTEAFF. The CDR3 nucleotides read TGTGCCAGCAGCCCAGAAGGGGTTTACACTGAAGCTTTCTTT. The rearrangement uses TRBV7-9 and TRBJ1-1; D is possibly TRBD1 (5 bases). CDR1 SEHNR and CDR2 FQNEAQ come from the germline V gene (reference sequence). The CDR3 totals 14 residues. Trimming shortened V by 5 bases and J by 3 bases, and 13 bases separated the two germline ends.

The rearrangement links TRBV9 to TRBJ2-5, with D perhaps TRBD1 (6 bases). The germline V gene has CDR1 SGDLS and CDR2 YYNGEE. CDR3 length: 18 residues. V was clipped by 0 bases and J by 4 bases, with 22 bases between them. The CDR3 loop is CASSVVRENRENVETQYF. In nucleotides, the CDR3 is TGTGCCAGCAGCGTAGTAAGGGAGAACAGGGAGAATGTAGAGACCCAGTACTTC. Combining the CDR3 with reference TRBV9 and TRBJ2-5 gives the whole variable domain DSGVTQTPKHLITATGQRVTLRCSPRSGDLSVYWYQQSLDQGLQFLIQYYNGEERAKGNILERFSAQQFPDLHSELNLSSLELGDSALYFCASSVVRENRENVETQYFGPGTRLLVL.